Listed below are T cell receptor beta chains from one sample, sequenced in a study of blood T cell repertoires in COVID-19. Only in-frame clones appear in the TCRdb table, and some are missing; sequencing was by immunoSEQ multiplex PCR. The sample has about 50,000 clones, over 75% seen once; the top ten hold around 13%. Sequencing was done on a sample of peripheral blood. These receptors were collected from a man between 70 and 80 years old with acute or convalescent COVID-19. The CDR3 runs from the conserved cysteine through the conserved F or W. The D gene is left open where the match is weak. Size is stated for part of the rows, as once, few or many counts, or as a class when the clone is expanded.

>.|TRBJ1-3|15|.|TRBV3-1/TRBV3-2
CASSRQSNSGNTIYF
TGTGCCAGCAGCCGACAGTCCAACTCTGGAAACACCATATATTTT
>.|TRBJ1-5|15|TRBD1|TRBV4-3
CASSQQTGINQPQHF
TGCGCCAGCAGCCAGCAGACAGGGATCAATCAGCCCCAGCATTTT
>.|TRBJ2-1|17|TRBD2|TRBV5-1
CASSIRTSANSYNEQFF
TGCGCCAGCAGCATCAGGACTAGCGCGAACTCCTACAATGAGCAGTTCTTC
>.|TRBJ1-2|12|.|TRBV6-1
CASRGGNYGYTF
TGTGCCAGCAGAGGGGGAAACTATGGCTACACCTTC
>.|TRBJ2-3|20|TRBD2|TRBV9
CASSPRFSAGVKWGTDTQYF
TGTGCCAGCAGCCCCCGCTTTTCAGCGGGAGTCAAGTGGGGCACAGATACGCAGTATTTT
>.|TRBJ2-1|13|.|TRBV2
CASRNREYNEQFF
TGTGCCAGCAGGAACAGGGAGTACAATGAGCAGTTCTTC
>.|TRBJ2-1|12|.|TRBV7-8
CASSPPRNEQFF
TGTGCCAGCAGCCCCCCTCGGAATGAGCAGTTCTTC
>once|TRBJ2-3|16|TRBD1|TRBV29-1
CSVEKQGRRSTDTQYF
TGCAGCGTTGAAAAACAGGGGAGAAGGAGCACAGATACGCAGTATTTT
>.|TRBJ2-1|15|.|TRBV28
CASSGGLDSRNEQFF
TGTGCCAGCAGTGGGGGTTTGGACAGTAGGAATGAGCAGTTCTTC
>.|TRBJ2-7|15|.|TRBV13
CASSLGNYGGGEQYF
TGTGCCAGCAGCTTAGGAAACTATGGGGGAGGCGAGCAGTACTTC
>.|TRBJ2-5|16|TRBD2|TRBV5-8
CASSLGLAGGQETQYF
TGTGCCAGCAGCTTGGGTCTCGCGGGGGGCCAAGAGACCCAGTACTTC
>.|TRBJ2-7|16|.|TRBV6-1
CASSEALRGPSYEQYF
TGTGCCAGCAGTGAAGCCCTTCGGGGTCCTTCCTACGAGCAGTACTTC
>.|TRBJ1-5|15|TRBD1|TRBV7-2
CASSRTGDRDQPQHF
TGTGCCAGCAGCAGGACAGGGGATAGGGATCAGCCCCAGCATTTT
>once|TRBJ1-5|15|.|TRBV19
CASSATGLSGQPQHF
TGTGCCAGTAGCGCGACAGGTCTATCGGGGCAGCCCCAGCATTTT
>.|TRBJ2-5|15|TRBD1|TRBV24-1
CATTSGGTGQETQYF
TGTGCCACCACATCCGGGGGGACAGGGCAAGAGACCCAGTACTTC
>.|TRBJ2-7|13|.|TRBV6-4
CASSARIGSEQYF
TGTGCCAGCAGTGCTCGAATCGGGAGCGAGCAGTACTTC
>.|TRBJ2-5|15|TRBD1|TRBV28
CASSEGTGVQETQYF
TGTGCCAGCAGTGAAGGGACAGGGGTTCAGGAGACCCAGTACTTC
>.|TRBJ2-4|17|.|TRBV23-1
CASSQSVLRIAKNIQYF
TGCGCCAGCAGTCAATCGGTCCTGCGGATAGCCAAAAACATTCAGTACTTC
>.|TRBJ2-2|18|TRBD2|TRBV3-1/TRBV3-2
CASSQGLAGGGNTGELFF
TGTGCCAGCAGCCAAGGACTAGCGGGGGGCGGGAACACCGGGGAGCTGTTTTTT
>.|TRBJ1-1|15|TRBD1|TRBV2
CASSERTGGITEAFF
TGTGCCAGCAGTGAAAGGACAGGGGGCATCACTGAAGCTTTCTTT
>.|TRBJ1-2|11|.|TRBV11-2
CASSIGYGYTF
TGTGCCAGCAGCATCGGGTATGGCTACACCTTC
>.|TRBJ1-2|14|.|TRBV19
CASKRGQPDENYTF
TGTGCCAGTAAACGTGGACAGCCAGATGAAAACTACACCTTC
>.|TRBJ2-2|17|TRBD1|TRBV28
CASRGRDRARNTGELFF
TGTGCCAGCAGGGGGAGAGACAGGGCCCGGAACACCGGGGAGCTGTTTTTT
>.|TRBJ1-2|15|.|TRBV9
CASSVAKGRDTGYTF
TGTGCCAGCAGCGTAGCTAAGGGGAGGGACACGGGCTACACCTTC
>.|TRBJ2-7|11|.|TRBV7-9
CASSSRGEQYF
TGTGCCAGCAGCTCCCGGGGGGAGCAGTACTTC
>.|TRBJ1-5|13|TRBD1|TRBV4-3
CATGDRGNQPQHF
TGCGCCACAGGGGACAGGGGCAATCAGCCCCAGCATTTT
>once|TRBJ2-1|15|.|TRBV29-1
CSVHQGFASYNEQFF
TGCAGCGTTCACCAGGGGTTTGCCTCCTACAATGAGCAGTTCTTC
>.|TRBJ1-5|15|.|TRBV6-4
CASSVGSDSNQPQHF
TGTGCCAGCAGTGTAGGCAGCGATAGCAATCAGCCCCAGCATTTT